This TCR beta chain was documented in a study of blood T cell repertoires in COVID-19. For the study at large: PBMCs, B-cell-depleted T cells, or T cells were the source of the cDNA or gDNA that made up the material.

Germline CDR1 is GTSNPN and CDR2 is SVGIG (reference sequence). This CDR3 has 13 amino acids. V lost 0 bases to trimming and J lost 4 bases, with 7 bases between them. Libraries were prepared by immunoSEQ multiplex PCR; TCRdb keeps only in-frame clonotypes and omits some of them. Here the sample spans about 170,000 clones, 65% to 85% being singletons. Sequenced material: peripheral blood. The chain carries TRBV30 and TRBJ1-5; no reliable D call. This receptor was obtained from a woman aged 70-85 years who had recovered from COVID-19. This CDR3 reads CAWSVGMNQPQHF. The CDR3 DNA sequence: TGTGCCTGGAGTGTCGGGATGAATCAGCCCCAGCATTTT.